This entry lists 19 T cell receptor beta chains sequenced from one sample in a study of blood T cell repertoires in COVID-19. Sequencing used immunoSEQ multiplex PCR; TCRdb keeps in-frame clones, though not all of them. The repertoire holds roughly 51,000 clones, with about 91% as singletons. The sample was peripheral blood. The origin of the receptors is a woman in her sixties or seventies with active or convalescent COVID-19.

The V call is TRBV30, the J call TRBJ1-5, with 9 bases identical to TRBD1. CDR1 and CDR2 (germline): GTSNPN, SVGIG (reference sequence). With V trimmed by 6 bases and J by 7 bases, 7 bases remained unmatched. This CDR3 is built from 13 residues. The chain's CDR3 is CACGDRVTQPQHF. CDR3 bases: TGTGCCTGTGGGGACAGGGTGACACAGCCCCAGCATTTT.

This rearrangement joins TRBV5-1 to TRBJ2-7, with 9 bases that match TRBD1. V gave up 5 bases and J gave up 4 bases; unmatched junction bases: 13. The CDR3 extends over 16 amino acids. Per germline, CDR1 SGHRS and CDR2 YFSETQ. In nucleotides, the CDR3 is TGCGCCAGCAGAAAGGCGACCGGACAGGGGCTTTACGAGCAGTACTTC. It specifies CASRKATGQGLYEQYF.

The J gene is TRBJ2-7, the V gene TRBV19; 7 bases align to TRBD1. This CDR3 contains 16 residues. V lost 3 bases to trimming and J lost 3 bases; unmatched junction nucleotides: 11. Per the germline V gene, CDR1 is LNHDA and CDR2 is SQIVND (reference sequence). The CDR3 region is CASSMVGTPGGYEQYF. In DNA, the CDR3 is TGTGCCAGTAGTATGGTGGGCACCCCAGGGGGCTACGAGCAGTACTTC.

This chain links TRBV19 with TRBJ2-7; D is possibly TRBD2 (5 bases). The V and J ends lost 4 bases and 4 bases respectively, with 11 bases between them. This CDR3 has 13 residues. Germline CDR1 reads LNHDA; CDR2 reads SQIVND (reference sequence). CDR3: CASSRGTGYEQYF. CDR3 bases: TGTGCCAGTAGTAGGGGAACGGGATACGAGCAGTACTTC.

The chain employs TRBV9 and TRBJ2-1, with D unclear. Trimming shortened V by 0 bases and J by 3 bases, and 4 bases separated the two germline ends. There are 13 residues in the CDR3. Germline V gene data show CDR1 as SGDLS and CDR2 as YYNGEE. The CDR3 nucleotides are TGTGCCAGCAGCGTAGGAGACTACAATGAGCAGTTCTTC. It codes for CASSVGDYNEQFF. The full variable domain, with the rest looked up from reference TRBV9 and TRBJ2-1, is DSGVTQTPKHLITATGQRVTLRCSPRSGDLSVYWYQQSLDQGLQFLIQYYNGEERAKGNILERFSAQQFPDLHSELNLSSLELGDSALYFCASSVGDYNEQFFGPGTRLTVL.

The rearrangement joins TRBV6-5 to TRBJ1-5; TRBD1 might be the D (5 bases). The CDR3 is 13 residues long. Germline loops: CDR1 MNHEY, CDR2 SVGAGI. V lost 4 bases to trimming and J lost 5 bases, with 9 bases between them. The CDR3 loop is CASSLEGHQPQHF. The CDR3 nucleotides are TGTGCCAGCAGTTTGGAGGGGCATCAGCCCCAGCATTTT.

The genes are TRBV4-3 and TRBJ2-7; TRBD2 agrees at 11 bases. The CDR3 sequence is 16 residues long. CDR1 is LGHNA and CDR2 is YSLEER in the germline V gene. Trimming at V came to 0 bases and at J to 7 bases, leaving 8 bases not matched to a gene. This CDR3 reads CASSQDRASGRREQYF. The CDR3 region has the DNA TGCGCCAGCAGCCAAGATAGGGCTAGCGGGAGGCGAGAGCAGTACTTC.

V gene TRBV19 combines with J gene TRBJ2-5; D is perhaps TRBD2 (6 bases). The germline gives CDR1 LNHDA, CDR2 SQIVND (reference sequence). V was pared by 7 bases and J by 2 bases, with 17 bases between. This CDR3 is built from 15 residues. CDR3 nucleotide sequence: TGTGCCAGTAATTCGTGGGGCGGGAAGCAAGAGACCCAGTACTTC. It is translated as CASNSWGGKQETQYF.

The gene calls are TRBV30 and TRBJ2-7; a possible D gene is TRBD1 (6 bases). CDR1 and CDR2 from the germline V gene are GTSNPN and SVGIG (reference sequence). CDR3 length equals 14 residues. V lost 3 bases and J lost 2, with 14 bases in between. CDR3 sequence: CAWRLDRPPYEQYF. The CDR3 DNA reads TGTGCCTGGAGGCTGGACAGACCCCCCTACGAGCAGTACTTC.

The chain recombines TRBV10-3 with TRBJ1-2; 7 bases are shared with TRBD1. The CDR3 consists of 14 residues. V shed 7 bases and J 8 bases; nucleotides not matched to a gene: 13. Germline V gives CDR1 ENHRY, CDR2 SYGVKD. This CDR3 reads CAITDDREGYGYTF. DNA for the CDR3: TGTGCCATCACCGATGACAGGGAAGGATACGGCTACACCTTC.

The chain combines TRBV9 with TRBJ2-2, with 7 bases matching TRBD1. Germline V gene lookup returns CDR1 SGDLS and CDR2 YYNGEE. This CDR3 region has 16 residues. Unmatched junction bases numbered 4, after V lost 0 bases and J lost 2 bases. The CDR3 region has the DNA TGTGCCAGCAGCGTAGCCTCAGGGGGAAACACCGGGGAGCTGTTTTTT. Translation: CASSVASGGNTGELFF.

The V and J genes are TRBV28 and TRBJ1-5; D not resolved. CDR3 length: 15 amino acids. The ends were cut back, 1 base at V and 1 base at J, with 8 bases in the middle. CDR1 and CDR2 (germline): MDHEN, SYDVKM. CDR3: CASSLSRISNQPQHF. Written as DNA, the CDR3 is TGTGCCAGCAGTTTATCGCGAATAAGCAATCAGCCCCAGCATTTT. Looking up the rest from reference TRBV28 and TRBJ1-5 gives the full variable domain: DVKVTQSSRYLVKRTGEKVFLECVQDMDHENMFWYRQDPGLGLRLIYFSYDVKMKEKGDIPEGYSVSREKKERFSLILESASTNQTSMYLCASSLSRISNQPQHFGDGTRLSIL.

The CDR3 here is CASSQYMGQSSGNTIYF. The CDR3 DNA reads TGTGCCAGCAGCCAATACATGGGGCAGAGCTCTGGAAACACCATATATTTT. The chain couples TRBV3-1 (or the pseudogene TRBV3-2) to TRBJ1-3; D possibly corresponds to TRBD1 (5 bases). The CDR3 is made up of 17 amino acids. V lost 2 bases and J 0 bases, leaving 14 bases between the germline ends. Germline V gene sequence: CDR1 LGHDT, CDR2 YNNKEL (reference sequence).

The chain is built from TRBV2 and TRBJ1-5; unclear D gene. V lost 4 bases and J lost 3, with 13 bases in between. The CDR3 has 15 amino acids. Germline values: CDR1 SNHLY, CDR2 FYNNEI. The CDR3 DNA reads as TGTGCCAGCAGTGGAGGGCCAGGATTCAATCAGCCCCAGCATTTT. Protein product: CASSGGPGFNQPQHF.

V and J are TRBV4-2 and TRBJ1-1; TRBD1 is a possible D gene (5 bases). V gave up 5 bases and J gave up 7 bases, with 8 bases separating them. The germline V gene encodes CDR1 LGHNA and CDR2 YNFKEQ. This CDR3 region has 11 residues. The CDR3, as DNA: TGTGCCAGCAGCTCGACAGTTGAAGCTTTCTTT. Protein: CASSSTVEAFF.

The CDR3 coding sequence is TGTGCCAGCAGCCCTAGCGGGTCCTACGAGCAGTACTTC. This sequence encodes CASSPSGSYEQYF. The chain is built from TRBV7-9 and TRBJ2-7; 8 positions agree with TRBD2. J was trimmed by 1 base and V by 5 bases; bases with no gene match: 1. This CDR3 contains 13 residues. CDR1 and CDR2 (germline): SEHNR, FQNEAQ (reference sequence).

CDR3 coding DNA: TGTGCCAGCCAGACAGCAAGACGGCGCGAGCAGTACTTC. Translated: CASQTARRREQYF. V usage is TRBV28 and J usage is TRBJ2-7; maybe TRBD1 (5 bases). Germline V gives CDR1 MDHEN, CDR2 SYDVKM. The CDR3 totals 13 residues. V was shortened by 8 bases and J by 6 bases, with 17 bases between the two germline ends.

The V gene is TRBV12-3 or TRBV12-4, the J gene TRBJ1-5; weak D call: TRBD1 (5 bases). The CDR3 runs to 12 residues. Trimming pared 3 bases from V and 9 bases from J, leaving 9 bases between. CDR3 bases: TGTGCCAGCAGTTTGGGGAGGGGGCCCCAGCATTTT. It codes for CASSLGRGPQHF.

In this sample, this clone turned up a few times. V gene TRBV7-9 combines with J gene TRBJ1-2; D might be TRBD1 (6 bases). The CDR3 consists of 15 residues. Germline V gene data show CDR1 as SEHNR and CDR2 as FQNEAQ (reference sequence). V was trimmed by 2 bases and J by 2 bases, leaving 12 bases between them. The CDR3 DNA sequence: TGTGCCAGCAGCTTATCAGGGGCGACCAACTATGGCTACACCTTC. Translating it yields CASSLSGATNYGYTF.